Presented here are 20 T cell receptor beta chains from one specimen sequenced in a study of CD8 T cells in ankylosing spondylitis. A single record per CDR3 protein comes from TCRdb applying MiXCR to the 5' RACE reads. The table records just under 350,000 distinct CDR3 sequences, roughly 14% of them present only once. The sample was blood, either unsorted or a sorted T cell fraction (not recorded which). The receptor set was obtained from a male donor with ankylosing spondylitis or in good health (not recorded which).

Ten or more counts support this clonotype. The V gene is TRBV29-1, the J gene TRBJ2-3; tentative D call: TRBD2 (6 bases). V gave up 3 bases and J gave up 6 bases, with 10 bases separating them. Germline CDR1 is SQVTM and CDR2 is ANQGSEA. CDR3 length equals 12 residues. The CDR3 here is CSVDPRGDTQYF. CDR3 DNA: TGCAGCGTTGATCCCCGGGGGGATACGCAGTATTTT.

This chain uses TRBV5-1 with TRBJ2-1; 12 bases line up with TRBD2. In germline, CDR1 is SGHRS, CDR2 YFSETQ. This CDR3 has 19 amino acids. V dropped 0 bases and J dropped 8; count of bases not matched to a gene: 15. The CDR3 protein is CASSLDIPSGREIAHEQFF. CDR3 sequence (DNA): TGCGCCAGCAGCTTGGATATTCCTAGCGGGAGGGAGATTGCCCATGAGCAGTTCTTC.

This clonotype appeared many times. The chain uses TRBV12-3 or TRBV12-4 and TRBJ2-1; 14 nucleotides line up with TRBD2. The CDR3 extends over 15 amino acids. After removal of 2 bases from V and 8 bases from J, the junction contained 2 bases not matched to a gene. The CDR3: CASSLRLAGGYEQFF. The CDR3 DNA follows: TGTGCCAGCAGTTTAAGACTAGCGGGAGGGTATGAGCAGTTCTTC.

This clonotype was recorded many times. The gene calls are TRBV12-3 or TRBV12-4 and TRBJ1-5; a possible D gene is TRBD1 (6 bases). The CDR3 is 14 residues long. The germline V and J ends were trimmed by 7 bases and 4 bases, with 14 bases remaining between them. The CDR3 here is CASTPTGSNQPQHF. CDR3 in DNA: TGTGCCAGCACCCCGACAGGCAGTAATCAGCCCCAGCATTTT.

The chain employs TRBV6-5 and TRBJ2-7; unclear D gene. This CDR3 is built from 14 residues. CDR1 is MNHEY, CDR2 SVGAGI, per germline. The germline V and J ends were trimmed by 0 bases and 7 bases, with 13 bases remaining between them. DNA for the CDR3: TGTGCCAGCAGTTACTCACCAGGTGGTAGGGAGCAGTACTTC. Translation gives CASSYSPGGREQYF.

This clonotype was counted only a few times. The rearrangement links TRBV4-2 to TRBJ1-2, with 7 bases that match TRBD1. This CDR3 has 16 residues. V gave up 1 base and J gave up 1 base; unmatched junction bases: 6. CDR1 is LGHNA, CDR2 YNFKEQ, per germline. Here the CDR3 DNA reads TGTGCCAGCAGCCAAGCTCCGGGACAGAATAACTATGGCTACACCTTC. It codes for CASSQAPGQNNYGYTF.

This clonotype was detected only a few times. The chain combines TRBV25-1 with TRBJ2-5; D is perhaps TRBD2 (5 bases). Trimming pared 0 bases from V and 2 bases from J, leaving 10 bases between. This CDR3 region has 15 residues. CDR1 and CDR2 from the germline V gene are MGHDK and SYGVNS. The CDR3 region is CASSEYRGQQETQYF. In DNA form, the CDR3 reads TGTGCCAGCAGTGAATATCGCGGGCAGCAAGAGACCCAGTACTTC.

The table lists this clonotype with a count of one. This chain links TRBV20-1 with TRBJ2-3; D perhaps matches TRBD2 (5 bases). This CDR3 spans 15 amino acids. V lost 8 bases, J lost 3 bases, and 21 bases lay in between. Germline-derived CDR1 and CDR2 are DFQATT and SNEGSKA (reference sequence). The DNA of the CDR3 is TGCAGTCCCGGAGAGCCGCGGGTCCAGACAGATACGCAGTATTTT. Encoded protein: CSPGEPRVQTDTQYF.

This clonotype was detected a few times. The gene calls are TRBV29-1 and TRBJ2-5; the match to TRBD1 covers 10 bases. Germline lookup yields CDR1 SQVTM and CDR2 ANQGSEA. This CDR3 comprises 13 residues. V lost 8 bases to trimming and J lost 5 bases; unmatched junction nucleotides: 8. The chain's CDR3 is CSHGTGVVETQYF. CDR3 nucleotides: TGCAGCCACGGGACAGGGGTGGTGGAGACCCAGTACTTC.

This clonotype was detected many times. This chain joins TRBV12-3 or TRBV12-4 and TRBJ1-1; D is possibly TRBD1 (5 bases). Trimming pared 6 bases from V and 3 bases from J, leaving 23 bases between. CDR3 length: 17 amino acids. As DNA, the CDR3 is TGTGCCAGCAGCCGAAGACTTCAGGGTAGAGTGCACACTGAAGCTTTCTTT. Protein sequence: CASSRRLQGRVHTEAFF.

Many counts were recorded for this clonotype. The chain uses TRBV12-3 or TRBV12-4 and TRBJ1-3; D gene ambiguous. The CDR3 sequence is 14 residues long. Trimming removed 6 bases from V and 6 bases from J, with 15 bases in between. The CDR3 loop is CASSPRWQENTIYF. CDR3 in DNA: TGTGCCAGCAGCCCTCGGTGGCAGGAAAACACCATATATTTT.

The chain couples TRBV12-3 or TRBV12-4 to TRBJ1-2; 8 bases are shared with TRBD1. CDR3 length: 14 amino acids. Germline trimming cut 5 bases from V and 6 bases from J; bases unmatched to any gene: 8. In nucleotides, the CDR3 is TGTGCCAGCAGTGGCTCGGACAGGGCGAATGGCTACACCTTC. It translates to CASSGSDRANGYTF.

This clonotype was found a few times. Germline and junction disagree at one end, which may indicate a read error. The chain links TRBV5-1 to TRBJ2-7; 11 nucleotides match TRBD2. The germline CDR1 and CDR2 sequences are SGHRS and YFSETQ. This CDR3 is built from 15 residues. The CDR3, as DNA: TGTGCCAGCAGCCCAGGGACTAGCGGTCCCTACGAGCAGTACTTC. Amino acids: CASSPGTSGPYEQYF.

This clonotype has just a few counts. The CDR3 loop reads CASSSPGWNQPQHF. The CDR3 nucleotides are TGTGCCAGCAGTTCCCCAGGCTGGAATCAGCCCCAGCATTTT. The chain employs TRBV6-2 or TRBV6-3 and TRBJ1-5; D is ambiguous. The V gene's germline CDR1 is MNHEY and CDR2 SVGEGT. There are 14 residues in the CDR3. Trimming left V 4 bases short and J 4 bases short, with 11 bases between.

V usage is TRBV12-3 or TRBV12-4 and J usage is TRBJ2-7; D is perhaps TRBD1 or TRBD2 (5 bases each). Trimming pared 7 bases from V and 0 bases from J, leaving 16 bases between. The CDR3 extends over 15 amino acids. The CDR3 region has the DNA TGTGCCAGCACCTTCGGGACGCAAACCTCCTACGAGCAGTACTTC. It codes for CASTFGTQTSYEQYF.

The V call is TRBV11-2, the J call TRBJ2-1; TRBD2 matches 8 bases. V shed 7 bases, J shed 0 bases, and the junction held 5 bases outside the gene matches. CDR3 length: 15 residues. CDR1 and CDR2 from the germline V gene are SGHAT and FQNNGV. CDR3 region: CASTRGGSSYNEQFF. CDR3 coding DNA: TGTGCCAGCACCCGGGGGGGGAGCTCCTACAATGAGCAGTTCTTC.

The chain is built from TRBV5-1 and TRBJ2-7; 10 positions agree with TRBD1. Germline CDR1 reads SGHRS; CDR2 reads YFSETQ. V shed 4 bases and J 4 bases; nucleotides not matched to a gene: 5. The CDR3 is 14 residues long. The chain's CDR3 is CASSPTGGWYEQYF. CDR3 DNA sequence: TGCGCCAGCAGCCCGACAGGGGGCTGGTACGAGCAGTACTTC.

V gene TRBV29-1 combines with J gene TRBJ2-4, with 7 positions matching TRBD1. The V and J ends lost 5 bases and 1 base, in that order; junction bases with no gene match: 8. Germline assignment: CDR1 SQVTM and CDR2 ANQGSEA. The CDR3 runs 15 residues. This CDR3 is CSVSTGTEAKNIQYF. CDR3 sequence (DNA): TGCAGCGTTTCGACCGGGACAGAGGCCAAAAACATTCAGTACTTC.

This clonotype appeared many times. The chain links TRBV12-3 or TRBV12-4 to TRBJ1-4; D uncertain. V was cut by 2 bases and J by 10 bases, with 5 bases left in between. The CDR3 is 11 amino acids. DNA for the CDR3: TGTGCCAGCAGTTTACTGGGAAAACTGTTTTTT. Translating gives CASSLLGKLFF.

The gene calls are TRBV12-3 or TRBV12-4 and TRBJ2-1, with 9 bases lining up with TRBD2. The CDR3 is made up of 12 amino acids. J gave up 15 bases and V 1 base, and 4 bases lay outside the gene matches. This CDR3 is CASSLVGTSPFF. CDR3 bases: TGTGCCAGCAGTTTAGTAGGGACTAGCCCGTTCTTC.